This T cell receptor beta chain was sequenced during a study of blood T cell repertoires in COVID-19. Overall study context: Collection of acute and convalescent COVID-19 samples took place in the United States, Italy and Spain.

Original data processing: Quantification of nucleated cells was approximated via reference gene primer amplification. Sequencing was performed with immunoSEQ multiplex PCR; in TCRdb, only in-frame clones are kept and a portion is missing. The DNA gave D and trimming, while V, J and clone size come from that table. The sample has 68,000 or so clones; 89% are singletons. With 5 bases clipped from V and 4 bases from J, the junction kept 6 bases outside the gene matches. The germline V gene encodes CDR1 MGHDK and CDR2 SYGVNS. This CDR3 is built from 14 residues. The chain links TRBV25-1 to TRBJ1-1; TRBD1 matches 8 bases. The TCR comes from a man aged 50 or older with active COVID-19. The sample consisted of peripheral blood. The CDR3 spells CASSPWQGATEAFF. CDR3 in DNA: TGTGCCAGCAGTCCTTGGCAGGGGGCCACTGAAGCTTTCTTT.